The next 15 T cell receptor beta chains were all read from a single sample in a study of blood T cell repertoires in COVID-19. Data came from immunoSEQ multiplex PCR; TCRdb stores just in-frame clones and leaves some out. Among under 300,000 clones listed, roughly 90% were seen once. Sequences were obtained from peripheral blood. All receptors derive from a woman in her twenties or thirties with COVID-19, enrolled during active disease.

The chain joins TRBV27 to TRBJ1-5; 7 bases are a match to TRBD1. Germline trimming cut 5 bases from V and 7 bases from J; bases unmatched to any gene: 5. The CDR3 runs 13 residues. CDR1 and CDR2 (germline): MNHEY, SMNVEV (reference sequence). CDR3 DNA: TGTGCCAGCAGTGAGGGGGCGAAGCAGCCCCAGCATTTT. Translation: CASSEGAKQPQHF.

This clone was seen a single time. This chain uses TRBV18 with TRBJ2-3, with TRBD2 as a possible D gene (6 bases). Trimming stripped 0 bases from V and 4 bases from J, with 14 bases between. Germline CDR1 reads KGHSH; CDR2 reads LQKENI. This CDR3 region has 16 residues. CDR3: CASSPPGTSSPDTQYF. The CDR3 DNA reads TGTGCCAGCTCACCACCAGGCACTAGCTCCCCAGATACGCAGTATTTT.

This sequence joins TRBV21-1 and TRBJ1-1. TRBV21-1 represents a pseudogene. CDR3 length: 14 amino acids. Here the CDR3 reads CASTASGLNTEAFF. The CDR3 nucleotides are TGTGCCAGCACCGCGTCGGGATTGAACACTGAAGCTTTCTTT.

The V and J genes are TRBV5-1 and TRBJ1-5; 11 nucleotides align to TRBD1. Germline values: CDR1 SGHRS, CDR2 YFSETQ. The V gene end was trimmed by 0 bases and the J gene end by 7 bases; junction bases not matched to a gene: 3. The CDR3 runs 15 residues. In nucleotides, the CDR3 is TGCGCCAGCAGCTTGGGGACAGGGGGCGAACAGCCCCAGCATTTT. It yields the protein CASSLGTGGEQPQHF.

CDR3 amino acids: CSASGTGAGDEKLFF. For the CDR3, the DNA is TGCAGTGCTAGTGGGACAGGGGCAGGGGATGAAAAACTGTTTTTT. The chain uses TRBV20-1 and TRBJ1-4; 10 nucleotides match TRBD1. This CDR3 has 15 amino acids. CDR1 DFQATT and CDR2 SNEGSKA come from the germline V gene (reference sequence). With 3 bases clipped from V and 6 bases from J, the junction kept 7 bases outside the gene matches.

The rearrangement links TRBV19 to TRBJ1-1; D is undetermined. Trimming took off 3 bases at V and 0 bases at J, with 5 bases between the two ends. The germline V gene encodes CDR1 LNHDA and CDR2 SQIVND (reference sequence). There are 13 residues in the CDR3. The CDR3 DNA is TGTGCCAGTAGTATTACAGTGAACACTGAAGCTTTCTTT. Its translation is CASSITVNTEAFF.

The chain is built from TRBV11-2 and TRBJ2-7; 9 bases agree with TRBD1. Trimming removed 4 bases from V and 0 bases from J; junction bases left unmatched: 1. Germline V gene lookup returns CDR1 SGHAT and CDR2 FQNNGV. The CDR3 covers 14 residues. As DNA, the CDR3 is TGTGCCAGCAGCTGGGACAGGGACTCCTACGAGCAGTACTTC. Translation: CASSWDRDSYEQYF.

The J gene is TRBJ2-7, the V gene TRBV6-2 or TRBV6-3, with D uncertain. The CDR3 consists of 13 residues. CDR1 and CDR2 (germline): MNHEY, SVGEGT. V was trimmed by 3 bases and J by 4 bases, leaving 10 bases between them. CDR3 in amino acids: CASSYEASYEQYF. The DNA for the CDR3 is TGTGCCAGCAGTTATGAAGCTAGTTACGAGCAGTACTTC.

The chain uses TRBV6-5 and TRBJ2-1; TRBD1 aligns across 7 bases. Germline CDR1 MNHEY, CDR2 SVGAGI. The CDR3 spans 14 residues. Trimming at V came to 6 bases and at J to 2 bases, leaving 4 bases not matched to a gene. The CDR3 here is CASRPDRAYNEQFF. DNA of the CDR3: TGTGCCAGCAGACCCGACAGGGCCTACAATGAGCAGTTCTTC.

This chain joins TRBV7-8 and TRBJ1-5; 8 bases line up with TRBD1. CDR1 and CDR2 from the germline V gene are SGHVS and FQNEAQ. CDR3 length equals 15 residues. After removal of 5 bases from V and 6 bases from J, the junction contained 9 bases not matched to a gene. This CDR3 reads CASSRPRDRLQPQHF. CDR3 in DNA: TGTGCCAGCAGCCGACCTAGGGACAGGCTTCAGCCCCAGCATTTT.

The rearrangement joins TRBV4-1 to TRBJ2-5; D ambiguous. The CDR3 runs to 13 residues. Germline assignment: CDR1 MGHRA and CDR2 YSYEKL. The V end was cut by 3 bases, the J end by 2 bases, with 7 bases between. The DNA of the CDR3 is TGCGCCAGCAGCCAGGTCAGGCAAGAGACCCAGTACTTC. It is translated as CASSQVRQETQYF.

This chain joins TRBV28 and TRBJ2-4, with D possibly TRBD2 on 6 matching bases. V was shortened by 6 bases and J by 5 bases, with 17 bases between the two germline ends. Looked up from germline, CDR1 is MDHEN and CDR2 is SYDVKM. There are 15 residues in the CDR3. The CDR3 DNA reads TGTGCCAGCAGCCTTAACATCGGGGGACAAAACATTCAGTACTTC. The encoded protein is CASSLNIGGQNIQYF.

The chain links TRBV5-1 to TRBJ2-7; D is perhaps TRBD1 (5 bases). V was shortened by 0 bases and J by 3 bases, with 10 bases between the two germline ends. Per the germline V gene, CDR1 is SGHRS and CDR2 is YFSETQ. This CDR3 comprises 14 residues. CDR3 DNA: TGCGCCAGCAGCTTGGTTGTAGGGGACTACGAGCAGTACTTC. Amino acids: CASSLVVGDYEQYF.

V and J are TRBV4-1 and TRBJ1-4, with 11 positions matching TRBD1. The CDR3 totals 16 residues. Germline V gives CDR1 MGHRA, CDR2 YSYEKL. The junction had 7 bases not matched to a gene; V was cut back by 3 bases and J by 7 bases. CDR3 sequence reads: CASSHKDRGRGEKLFF. CDR3 bases: TGCGCCAGCAGCCATAAGGACAGGGGGCGTGGTGAAAAACTGTTTTTT.

This clone was found a few times. The chain joins TRBV3-1 (or the pseudogene TRBV3-2) to TRBJ2-3; D possibly corresponds to TRBD2 (6 bases). CDR3 size: 15 residues. Germline V gene data show CDR1 as LGHDT and CDR2 as YNNKEL (reference sequence). Trimming removed 4 bases at V and 4 bases at J, with 15 bases between. As DNA, the CDR3 is TGTGCCAGCAGCCCACGATGGACTAACTCAGATACGCAGTATTTT. This encodes CASSPRWTNSDTQYF.